This T cell receptor beta chain was sequenced for a study of cytomegalovirus exposure and HLA in healthy donors. In the study overall: A previous analysis identified 117 million unique TCR beta sequences derived from about 180 million T cells.

V lost 6 bases and J lost 1, with 9 bases in between. The CDR3 is 13 amino acids. The germline CDR1 and CDR2 sequences are MGHDK and SYGVNS. Use of 60 Vbeta and 13 Jbeta primers characterized the PCR. Produced via immunoSEQ multiplex PCR; TCRdb's table is partial and in-frame only. The table has around 130,000 clones, more than 60% seen once. The sequencing input was PBMCs. The V and J genes are TRBV25-1 and TRBJ1-1; D perhaps matches TRBD1 (6 bases). The TCR comes from a male donor in good health and CMV-seronegative. The chain's CDR3 is CASRRQENTEAFF. The CDR3 DNA sequence: TGTGCCAGCAGAAGACAGGAGAACACTGAAGCTTTCTTT.